The T cell receptor (beta chain) described here comes from a study of healthy donors' naive CD4 and CD8 T cells. This clonotype was detected only once. The CDR3 totals 14 residues. J gave up 3 bases and V 6 bases, and 11 bases lay outside the gene matches. The germline CDR1 and CDR2 sequences are SQVTM and ANQGSEA. TCR libraries were built from 500 to 550 ng of total RNA by linear amplification. TCRdb re-called the reads with MiXCR, one entry per CDR3 protein. Of about 180,000 distinct CDR3 sequences listed, 65% to 75% are singletons. The source is a pool of human donors in good health; the sample pools cells from several healthy donors. This chain uses TRBV29-1 with TRBJ2-7, with TRBD1 identical over 7 bases. The sequenced sample consisted of naive CD4+ and CD8+ T cells sorted from blood, pooled from several donors. The CDR3 nucleotides read TGCAGCGTAGCGAGGGACAGTGCCAACTACGAGCAGTACTTC. Its protein is CSVARDSANYEQYF.